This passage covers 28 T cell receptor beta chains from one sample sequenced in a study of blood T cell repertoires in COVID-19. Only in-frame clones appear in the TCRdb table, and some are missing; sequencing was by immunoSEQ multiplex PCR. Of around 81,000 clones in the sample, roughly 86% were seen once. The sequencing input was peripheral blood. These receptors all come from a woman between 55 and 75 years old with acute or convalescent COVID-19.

DNA for the CDR3: TGTGCCAGTAACCGAGCCGCGGGACAGGGTTTACTGTTTTTT. It codes for CASNRAAGQGLLFF. The chain employs TRBV19 and TRBJ2-2, with 9 bases fitting TRBD1. This CDR3 region has 14 residues. Germline assignment: CDR1 LNHDA and CDR2 SQIVND (reference sequence). Trimming cost V 7 bases and J 14 bases; bases outside gene matches: 14.

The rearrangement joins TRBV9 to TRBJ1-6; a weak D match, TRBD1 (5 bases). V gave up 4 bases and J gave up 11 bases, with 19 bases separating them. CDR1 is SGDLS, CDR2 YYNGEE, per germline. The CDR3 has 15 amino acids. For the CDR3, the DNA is TGTGCCAGCAGCTCCGCGTCCATACCGGGGGCACCCCTCCACTTT. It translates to CASSSASIPGAPLHF. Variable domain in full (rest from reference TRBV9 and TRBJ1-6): DSGVTQTPKHLITATGQRVTLRCSPRSGDLSVYWYQQSLDQGLQFLIQYYNGEERAKGNILERFSAQQFPDLHSELNLSSLELGDSALYFCASSSASIPGAPLHFGNGTRLTVT.

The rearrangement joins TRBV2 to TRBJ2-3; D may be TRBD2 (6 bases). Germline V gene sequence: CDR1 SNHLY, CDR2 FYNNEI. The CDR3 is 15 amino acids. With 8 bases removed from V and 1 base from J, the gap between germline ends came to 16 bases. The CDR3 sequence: CASQERTTGTDTQYF. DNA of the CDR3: TGTGCCAGCCAGGAGAGGACTACGGGCACAGATACGCAGTATTTT.

The CDR3 region has the DNA TGTGCCAGCAGCTTAGCATTGGGCGTCGCCGGGGAGCTGTTTTTT. Amino acid sequence: CASSLALGVAGELFF. J is TRBJ2-2 and V is TRBV7-2; D unclear. Germline V gene data show CDR1 as SGHTA and CDR2 as FQGNSA. Trimming shortened V by 0 bases and J by 6 bases, and 11 bases separated the two germline ends. The CDR3 is 15 residues long.

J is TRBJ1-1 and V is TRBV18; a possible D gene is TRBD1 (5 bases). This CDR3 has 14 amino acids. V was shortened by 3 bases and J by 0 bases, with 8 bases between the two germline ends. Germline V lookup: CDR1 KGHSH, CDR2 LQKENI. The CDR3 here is CASSPTEMNTEAFF. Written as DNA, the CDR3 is TGTGCCAGCTCACCGACAGAAATGAACACTGAAGCTTTCTTT.

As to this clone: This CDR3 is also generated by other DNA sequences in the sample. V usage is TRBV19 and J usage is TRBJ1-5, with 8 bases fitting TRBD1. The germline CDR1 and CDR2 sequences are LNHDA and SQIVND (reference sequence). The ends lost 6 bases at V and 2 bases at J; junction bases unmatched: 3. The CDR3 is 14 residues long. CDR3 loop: CASSGQGGNQPQHF. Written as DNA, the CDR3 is TGTGCCAGTAGCGGACAGGGAGGCAATCAGCCCCAGCATTTT.

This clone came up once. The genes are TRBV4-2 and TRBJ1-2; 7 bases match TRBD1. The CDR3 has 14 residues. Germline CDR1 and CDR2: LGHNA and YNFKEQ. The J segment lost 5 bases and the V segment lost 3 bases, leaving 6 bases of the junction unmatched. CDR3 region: CASSQGQLAYGYTF. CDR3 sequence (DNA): TGTGCCAGCAGCCAGGGACAGTTGGCATATGGCTACACCTTC.

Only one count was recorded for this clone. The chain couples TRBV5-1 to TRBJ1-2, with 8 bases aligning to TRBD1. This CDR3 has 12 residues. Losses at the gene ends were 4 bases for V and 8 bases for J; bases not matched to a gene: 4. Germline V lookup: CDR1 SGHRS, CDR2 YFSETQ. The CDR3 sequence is CASSGQGGGYTF. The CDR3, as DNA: TGCGCCAGCAGCGGACAGGGAGGAGGCTACACCTTC.

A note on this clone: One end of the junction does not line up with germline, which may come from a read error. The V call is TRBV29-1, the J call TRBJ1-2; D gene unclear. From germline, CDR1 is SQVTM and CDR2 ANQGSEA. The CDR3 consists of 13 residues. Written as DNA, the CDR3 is TGCAGCGGTGAAGATCTGGAGGGCTATGGCTACACCTTC. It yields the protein CSGEDLEGYGYTF.

This CDR3 is CASSLLVKSSYEQYF. The DNA for the CDR3 is TGTGCCAGCAGTTTACTAGTCAAGAGCTCCTACGAGCAGTACTTC. The chain employs TRBV28 and TRBJ2-7, with D uncertain. This CDR3 has 15 residues. The germline V gene encodes CDR1 MDHEN and CDR2 SYDVKM. The germline V and J ends were trimmed by 2 bases and 0 bases, with 11 bases remaining between them.

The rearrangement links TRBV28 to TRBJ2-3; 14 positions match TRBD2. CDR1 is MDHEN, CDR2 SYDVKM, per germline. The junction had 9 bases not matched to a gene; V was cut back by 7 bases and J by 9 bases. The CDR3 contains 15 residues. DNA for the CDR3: TGTGCCAGCATCACCGGGACTAGCGGGGGCCTCACGCAGTATTTT. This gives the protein CASITGTSGGLTQYF.

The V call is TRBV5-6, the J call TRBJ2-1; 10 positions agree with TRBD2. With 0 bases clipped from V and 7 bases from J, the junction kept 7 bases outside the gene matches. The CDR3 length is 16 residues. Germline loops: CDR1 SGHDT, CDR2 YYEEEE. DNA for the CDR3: TGTGCCAGCAGCTTGGGACGACTAGCGGGCTTAAATGAGCAGTTCTTC. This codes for CASSLGRLAGLNEQFF.

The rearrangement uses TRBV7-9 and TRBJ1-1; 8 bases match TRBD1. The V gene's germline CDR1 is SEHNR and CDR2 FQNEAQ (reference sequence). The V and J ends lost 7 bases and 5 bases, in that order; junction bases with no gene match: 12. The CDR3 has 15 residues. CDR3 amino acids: CASIDRDRNITEAFF. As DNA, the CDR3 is TGTGCCAGCATTGACCGGGACAGGAATATAACTGAAGCTTTCTTT.

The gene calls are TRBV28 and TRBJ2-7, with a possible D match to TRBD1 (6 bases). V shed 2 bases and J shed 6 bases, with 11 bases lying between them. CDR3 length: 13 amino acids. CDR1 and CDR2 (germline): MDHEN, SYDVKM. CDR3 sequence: CASSLRGRSEQYF. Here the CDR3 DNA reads TGTGCCAGCAGTTTAAGGGGGAGATCCGAGCAGTACTTC.

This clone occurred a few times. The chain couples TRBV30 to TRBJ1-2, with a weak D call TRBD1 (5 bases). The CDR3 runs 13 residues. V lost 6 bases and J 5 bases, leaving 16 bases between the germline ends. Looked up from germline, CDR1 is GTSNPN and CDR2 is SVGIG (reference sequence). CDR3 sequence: CACQGGARYGYTF. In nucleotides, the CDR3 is TGTGCCTGCCAGGGAGGGGCGCGGTATGGCTACACCTTC.

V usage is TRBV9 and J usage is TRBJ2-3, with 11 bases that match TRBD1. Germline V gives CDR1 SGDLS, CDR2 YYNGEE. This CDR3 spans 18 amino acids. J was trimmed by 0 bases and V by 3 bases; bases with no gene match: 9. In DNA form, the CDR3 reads TGTGCCAGCAGCGAATTCCCCGGGACAGGGGGTAGCACAGATACGCAGTATTTT. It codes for CASSEFPGTGGSTDTQYF.

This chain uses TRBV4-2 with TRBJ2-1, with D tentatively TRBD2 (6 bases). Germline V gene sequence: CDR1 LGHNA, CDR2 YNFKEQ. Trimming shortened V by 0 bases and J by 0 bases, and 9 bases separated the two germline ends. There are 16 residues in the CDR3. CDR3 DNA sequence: TGTGCCAGCAGCCAAGATGGGGGGACCTCCTACAATGAGCAGTTCTTC. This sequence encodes CASSQDGGTSYNEQFF.

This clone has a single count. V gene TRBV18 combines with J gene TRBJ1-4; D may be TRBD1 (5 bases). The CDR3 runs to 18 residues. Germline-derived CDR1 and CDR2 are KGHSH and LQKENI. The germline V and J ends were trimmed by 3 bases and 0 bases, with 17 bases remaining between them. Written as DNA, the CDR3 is TGTGCCAGCTCACCCGCCAGGGCCCTCGTTGCAACTAATGAAAAACTGTTTTTT. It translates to CASSPARALVATNEKLFF.

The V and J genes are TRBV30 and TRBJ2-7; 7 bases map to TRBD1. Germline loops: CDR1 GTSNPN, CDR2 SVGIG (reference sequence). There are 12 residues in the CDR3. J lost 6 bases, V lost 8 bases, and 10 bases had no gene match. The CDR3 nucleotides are TGTGCCCAAGGGTACAGGGGTTTCGAGCAGTACTTC. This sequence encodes CAQGYRGFEQYF.

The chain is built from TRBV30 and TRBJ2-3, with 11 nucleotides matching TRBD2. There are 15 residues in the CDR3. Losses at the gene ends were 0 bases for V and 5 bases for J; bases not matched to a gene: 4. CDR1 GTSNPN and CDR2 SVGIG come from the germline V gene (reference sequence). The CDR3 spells CAWSVLAGVVDTQYF. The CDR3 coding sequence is TGTGCCTGGAGTGTACTAGCGGGAGTCGTAGATACGCAGTATTTT.

As DNA, the CDR3 is TGCAGCGTTGAAGGGTGGGGGACAGACGAGCAGTACTTC. This gives the protein CSVEGWGTDEQYF. The rearrangement uses TRBV29-1 and TRBJ2-7, with 7 bases fitting TRBD1. This CDR3 is 13 amino acids long. CDR1 SQVTM and CDR2 ANQGSEA come from the germline V gene. V was pared by 1 base and J by 5 bases, with 5 bases of the junction left unmatched.

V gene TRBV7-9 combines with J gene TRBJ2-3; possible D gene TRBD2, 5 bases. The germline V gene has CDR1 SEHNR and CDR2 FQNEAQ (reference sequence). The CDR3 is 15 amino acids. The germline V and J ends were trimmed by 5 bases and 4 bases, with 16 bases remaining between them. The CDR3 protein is CASSRVNQEADTQYF. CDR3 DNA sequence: TGTGCCAGCAGCAGGGTAAATCAGGAGGCAGATACGCAGTATTTT.

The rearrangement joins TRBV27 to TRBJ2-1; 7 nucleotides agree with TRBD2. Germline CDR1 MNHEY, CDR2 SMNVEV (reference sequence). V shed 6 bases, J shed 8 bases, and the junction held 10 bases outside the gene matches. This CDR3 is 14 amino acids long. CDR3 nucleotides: TGTGCCAGCAGCCACCTCGGGGGGACGGATGAGCAGTTCTTC. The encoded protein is CASSHLGGTDEQFF.

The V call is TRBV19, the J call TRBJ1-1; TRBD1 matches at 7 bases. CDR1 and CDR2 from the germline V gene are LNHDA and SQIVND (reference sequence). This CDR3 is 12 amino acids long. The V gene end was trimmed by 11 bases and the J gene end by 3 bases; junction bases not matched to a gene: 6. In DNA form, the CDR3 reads TGTGCCTCCAAAGACAGGGACACTGAAGCTTTCTTT. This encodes CASKDRDTEAFF.

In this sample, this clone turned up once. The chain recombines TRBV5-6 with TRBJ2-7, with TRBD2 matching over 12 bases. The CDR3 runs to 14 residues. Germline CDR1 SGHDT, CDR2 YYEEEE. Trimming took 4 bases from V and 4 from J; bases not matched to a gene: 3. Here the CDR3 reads CASSPLAGGYEQYF. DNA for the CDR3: TGTGCCAGCAGCCCACTAGCGGGAGGTTACGAGCAGTACTTC. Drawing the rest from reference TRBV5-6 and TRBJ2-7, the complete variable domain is DAGVTQSPTHLIKTRGQQVTLRCSPKSGHDTVSWYQQALGQGPQFIFQYYEEEERQRGNFPDRFSGHQFPNYSSELNVNALLLGDSALYLCASSPLAGGYEQYFGPGTRLTVT.

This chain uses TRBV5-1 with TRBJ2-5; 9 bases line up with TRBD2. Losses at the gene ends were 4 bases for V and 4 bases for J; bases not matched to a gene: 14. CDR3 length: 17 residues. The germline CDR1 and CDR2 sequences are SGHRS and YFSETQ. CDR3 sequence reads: CASSPLPGGGALETQYF. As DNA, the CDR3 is TGCGCCAGCAGCCCGCTTCCGGGCGGGGGGGCCTTAGAGACCCAGTACTTC.

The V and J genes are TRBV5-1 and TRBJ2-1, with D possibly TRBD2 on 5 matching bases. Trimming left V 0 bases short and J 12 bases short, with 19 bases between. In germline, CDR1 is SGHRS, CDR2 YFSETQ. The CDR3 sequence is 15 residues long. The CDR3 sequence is CASSLDGRSEERQFF. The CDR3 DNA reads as TGCGCCAGCAGCTTGGACGGCCGTTCGGAGGAGAGGCAGTTCTTC.

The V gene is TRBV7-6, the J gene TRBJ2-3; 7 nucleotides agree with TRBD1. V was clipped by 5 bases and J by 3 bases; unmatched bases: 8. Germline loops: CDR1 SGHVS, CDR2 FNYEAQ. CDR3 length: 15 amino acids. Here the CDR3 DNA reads TGTGCCAGCAGCCCCAGGACAGGACCGACAGATACGCAGTATTTT. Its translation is CASSPRTGPTDTQYF.